This TCR beta chain was recovered during a study of blood T cell repertoires in COVID-19. Study-level background: Samples of COVID-19 (acute and convalescent) were obtained from the United States, Italy and Spain. Sample material is recorded as cDNA or gDNA derived from T cells, B-cell-depleted T cells, or PBMCs.

Per the germline V gene, CDR1 is LGHDT and CDR2 is YNNKEL (reference sequence). V lost 3 bases, J lost 9 bases, and 12 bases lay in between. The CDR3 extends over 14 amino acids. This clone appeared a single time. Some clones are missing from TCRdb's copy, which holds only in-frame ones; the method was immunoSEQ multiplex PCR. The repertoire holds 210,000 or so clones, with around 92% as singletons. The receptor was isolated from a man aged 30-40 years with acute or convalescent COVID-19. The source material was peripheral blood. The chain couples TRBV3-1 (or the pseudogene TRBV3-2) to TRBJ1-6, with D tentatively TRBD1 (5 bases). In DNA, the CDR3 is TGTGCCAGCAGCCACAGGGCAGCGGGTTCACCCCTCCACTTT. It is translated as CASSHRAAGSPLHF.